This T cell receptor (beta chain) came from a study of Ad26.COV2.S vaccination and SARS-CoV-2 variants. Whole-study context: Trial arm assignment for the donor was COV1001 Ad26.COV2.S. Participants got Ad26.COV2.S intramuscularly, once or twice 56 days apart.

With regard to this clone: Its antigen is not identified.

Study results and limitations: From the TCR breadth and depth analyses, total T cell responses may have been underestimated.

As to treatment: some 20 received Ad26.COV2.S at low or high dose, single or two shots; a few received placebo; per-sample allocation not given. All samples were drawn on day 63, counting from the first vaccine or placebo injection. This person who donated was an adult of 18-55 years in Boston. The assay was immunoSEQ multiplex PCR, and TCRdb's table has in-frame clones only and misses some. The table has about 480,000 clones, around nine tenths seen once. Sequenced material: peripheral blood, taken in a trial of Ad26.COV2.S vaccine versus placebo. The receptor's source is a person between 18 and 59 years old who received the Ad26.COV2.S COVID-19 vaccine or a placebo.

CDR3 region: CASSRSPVPGETQYF. The CDR3 DNA is TGTGCCAGCTCTCGTTCTCCGGTTCCGGGAGAGACCCAGTACTTC. The gene calls are TRBV9 and TRBJ2-5, with no clear D. The V gene lost 7 bases and the J gene lost 4 bases, with 20 bases spanning the gap. This CDR3 comprises 15 residues. Per the germline V gene, CDR1 is SGDLS and CDR2 is YYNGEE.